This TCR beta chain was recorded in a study of T cell responses to AZD1222 COVID-19 vaccine. The CDR3 covers 16 residues. V lost 3 bases and J lost 4; bases outside the gene matches: 7. CDR1 is SGDLS, CDR2 YYNGEE, per germline. Measured with immunoSEQ multiplex PCR; TCRdb has only the in-frame clones, and not every one. In the table there are roughly 80,000 clones, roughly 82% of which are singletons. The TCR originated in an adult in good health. The sequenced sample was peripheral blood, obtained on day 0 of AZD1222 vaccination. The chain recombines TRBV9 with TRBJ1-6; TRBD1 matches 7 bases. In DNA form, the CDR3 reads TGTGCCAGCAGCGCAAACTCGGGACAGTATAATTCACCCCTCCACTTT. This codes for CASSANSGQYNSPLHF.